The 10 T cell receptor beta chains listed next were all sequenced from one sample in a study of regulatory T cells in long-lasting Graves disease. Library construction for TCR beta used iRepertoire HTBI primers and Arm-PCR of CDR3 regions. In TCRdb, the multiplex PCR reads were re-called with MiXCR into one record per CDR3 protein. This repertoire shows fewer than 450,000 distinct CDR3 sequences, about a quarter found once; its top ten account for 26%. Time point of the sample: persistent/refractory GD, antithyroid drugs over 5 years with positive TRAb. From PBMCs, RNA was extracted and then used to make the TCR library. Material: peripheral blood mononuclear cells (PBMCs), obtained when the disease was refractory, from a patient treated with antithyroid drugs. The source is a female donor with Graves disease.

This clonotype has at least ten counts. CDR3 in amino acids: CASSLFRGAYEQYF. Here the CDR3 DNA reads TGTGCCAGCAGTTTGTTCCGAGGGGCCTACGAGCAGTACTTC. The J gene is TRBJ2-7, the V gene TRBV28, with D perhaps given as TRBD1 or TRBD2 (5 bases each). CDR3 length equals 14 residues. V lost 3 bases, J lost 2 bases, and 11 bases lay in between. From germline, CDR1 is MDHEN and CDR2 SYDVKM.

Notes on this clonotype: A much more abundant neighbour one base away suggests this may be a read error. The missing conserved phenylalanine or tryptophan at the end of this CDR3 makes a read error likely. The rearrangement links TRBV6-1 to TRBJ2-2, with D tentatively TRBD1 (6 bases). CDR3 length equals 15 residues. The V gene lost 6 bases and the J gene lost 0 bases, with 11 bases spanning the gap. Per the germline V gene, CDR1 is MNHNS and CDR2 is SASEGT. The DNA for the CDR3 is TGTGCCAGCAGGAAACAGGGATCGAACACCGGGGAGCTGTTTTCT. This encodes CASRKQGSNTGELFS.

The J gene is TRBJ1-6, the V gene TRBV4-3; D not resolved. V was shortened by 1 base and J by 5 bases, with 9 bases between the two germline ends. CDR1 is LGHNA, CDR2 YSLEER, per germline. This CDR3 contains 15 residues. CDR3 residues: CASSQVRVHNSPLHF. DNA for the CDR3: TGCGCCAGCAGCCAAGTGAGGGTCCATAATTCACCCCTCCACTTT.

V usage is TRBV3-1 and J usage is TRBJ1-4; 10 bases line up with TRBD1. The V gene's germline CDR1 is LGHDT and CDR2 YNNKEL (reference sequence). The CDR3 spans 15 residues. Trimming cost V 4 bases and J 7 bases; bases outside gene matches: 6. The CDR3 DNA reads TGTGCCAGCAGCCGGGGACAGGGGATAATTGAAAAACTGTTTTTT. This encodes CASSRGQGIIEKLFF.

This clonotype has a count of ten or more. This chain joins TRBV28 and TRBJ1-4; D not certain. The germline V and J ends were trimmed by 6 bases and 5 bases, with 4 bases remaining between them. The CDR3 consists of 11 residues. CDR1 and CDR2 (germline): MDHEN, SYDVKM. In nucleotides, the CDR3 is TGTGCCAGCAGAAGAAATGAAAAACTGTTTTTT. It encodes CASRRNEKLFF. The whole variable domain, remainder taken from reference TRBV28 and TRBJ1-4, is DVKVTQSSRYLVKRTGEKVFLECVQDMDHENMFWYRQDPGLGLRLIYFSYDVKMKEKGDIPEGYSVSREKKERFSLILESASTNQTSMYLCASRRNEKLFFGSGTQLSVL.

CDR3 sequence: CASSPQGLSYEQYF. The CDR3 DNA is TGTGCCAGCAGCCCCCAGGGGTTAAGCTACGAGCAGTACTTC. The chain carries TRBV3-1 and TRBJ2-7; perhaps TRBD1 as D (6 bases). V lost 4 bases, J lost 3 bases, and 13 bases lay in between. There are 14 residues in the CDR3. Germline assignment: CDR1 LGHDT and CDR2 YNNKEL (reference sequence).

This clonotype has only a few counts. The genes are TRBV7-3 and TRBJ2-1; unclear D gene. Germline V gene lookup returns CDR1 SGHTA and CDR2 FQGTGA. V lost 2 bases to trimming and J lost 9 bases, with 14 bases between them. This CDR3 comprises 14 residues. The CDR3 DNA reads as TGTGCCAGCAGCTTAGGGGTGTCCCCGGGTGAGCAGTTCTTC. This sequence encodes CASSLGVSPGEQFF. Filled out from reference TRBV7-3 and TRBJ2-1, the complete variable domain reads GAGVSQTPSNKVTEKGKYVELRCDPISGHTALYWYRQSLGQGPEFLIYFQGTGAADDSGLPNDRFFAVRPEGSVSTLKIQRTERGDSAVYLCASSLGVSPGEQFFGPGTRLTVL.

This chain joins TRBV4-3 and TRBJ2-7; D is possibly TRBD1 or TRBD2 (6 bases each). The CDR3 is made up of 14 amino acids. The germline gives CDR1 LGHNA, CDR2 YSLEER. V was clipped by 2 bases and J by 4 bases, with 12 bases between them. Here the CDR3 reads CASSQKGGHYEQYF. The CDR3 bases are TGCGCCAGCAGCCAAAAAGGGGGGCATTACGAGCAGTACTTC.

This clonotype was detected a few times. The V call is TRBV15, the J call TRBJ2-5; D gene uncertain. V was pared by 3 bases and J by 2 bases, with 4 bases between. The CDR3 totals 12 residues. CDR1 and CDR2 (germline): LNHNV, YYDKDF (reference sequence). CDR3 loop: CATSRNQETQYF. CDR3 DNA: TGTGCCACCAGCAGGAATCAAGAGACCCAGTACTTC. Full variable domain (missing parts from reference TRBV15 and TRBJ2-5): DAMVIQNPRYQVTQFGKPVTLSCSQTLNHNVMYWYQQKSSQAPKLLFHYYDKDFNNEADTPDNFQSRRPNTSFCFLDIRSPGLGDTAMYLCATSRNQETQYFGPGTRLLVL.

This clonotype has at least ten counts. The chain couples TRBV24-1 to TRBJ1-2, with 7 bases identical to TRBD1. The germline V gene has CDR1 KGHDR and CDR2 SFDVKD. The CDR3 length is 14 residues. Trimming removed 5 bases from V and 8 bases from J; junction bases left unmatched: 10. The CDR3, as DNA: TGTGCCACCAGTGGAAACAGGGGACTGGTCGGCTACACCTTC. It specifies CATSGNRGLVGYTF.